A selection of T cell receptor beta chains follows, all from one sample in a study of blood T cell repertoires in COVID-19. Libraries were prepared by immunoSEQ multiplex PCR; TCRdb keeps only in-frame clonotypes and omits some of them. The sample shows 130,000 to 150,000 clones, 80% to 90% of them seen only once. The specimen was peripheral blood. The receptors were sampled from a woman aged 45-60 years in a cohort sampled during active or convalescent COVID-19. Each CDR3 is given with its conserved first and last residue. The order of the fields is J gene, clone size, D gene, V gene, CDR3 protein, CDR3 DNA. A D gene is named only where the DNA matches it firmly. The size entry is marked missing in some rows and otherwise reads once, few, many or a size class.

>TRBJ2-1|-|TRBD1|TRBV7-3
CASSSVPPGQSSYNEQFF
TGTGCCAGCAGCTCCGTTCCCCCGGGACAGAGCTCCTACAATGAGCAGTTCTTC
>TRBJ1-2|-|TRBD1|TRBV19
CASSMRPGTGSRGYTF
TGTGCCAGTAGTATGAGGCCCGGGACAGGCTCTCGGGGCTACACCTTC
>TRBJ1-2|few|TRBD1|TRBV24-1
CATSGTGNGYTF
TGTGCCACCAGTGGGACAGGCAATGGCTACACCTTC
>TRBJ1-5|-|-|TRBV18
CASSSQGGQPQHF
TGTGCCAGCTCATCGCAGGGCGGCCAGCCCCAGCATTTT
>TRBJ1-3|-|-|TRBV2
CASSEVSGRPNTIYF
TGTGCCAGCAGTGAGGTTTCAGGGCGTCCAAACACCATATATTTT
>TRBJ1-2|-|TRBD1|TRBV12-3/TRBV12-4
CASRTGGQAGYTF
TGTGCCAGCAGAACTGGAGGACAGGCGGGCTACACCTTC
>TRBJ2-2|-|TRBD1|TRBV29-1
CSVAGQGGGELFF
TGCAGCGTTGCGGGACAGGGGGGCGGGGAGCTGTTTTTT
>TRBJ1-1|-|-|TRBV6-5
CASILIGDFTEAFF
TGTGCCAGCATACTGATAGGGGACTTCACTGAAGCTTTCTTT
>TRBJ2-5|-|TRBD2|TRBV7-2
CASSSRLAGGQETQYF
TGTGCCAGCAGCTCTAGACTAGCGGGGGGGCAAGAGACCCAGTACTTC
>TRBJ2-7|-|TRBD2|TRBV5-4
CASSLGLASYEQYF
TGTGCCAGCAGCTTGGGACTAGCGTCCTACGAGCAGTACTTC
>TRBJ2-1|-|TRBD1|TRBV11-1
CASSLVEGQGTEQFF
TGTGCCAGCAGCTTAGTCGAGGGACAGGGTACTGAGCAGTTCTTC
>TRBJ2-5|-|-|TRBV7-9
CASSSPGAQETQYF
TGTGCCAGCAGCTCTCCGGGAGCGCAAGAGACCCAGTACTTC
>TRBJ1-5|-|-|TRBV6-5
CASSYSSSLDQPQHF
TGTGCCAGCAGTTACTCGAGTAGTTTAGATCAGCCCCAGCATTTT
>TRBJ1-3|-|TRBD1|TRBV6-2/TRBV6-3
CASSYPTQDRTRNTIYF
TGTGCCAGCAGTTACCCTACCCAGGACAGGACAAGAAACACCATATATTTT
>TRBJ2-5|-|-|TRBV18
CASGEIEETQYF
TGTGCCTCAGGGGAGATCGAGGAGACCCAGTACTTC
>TRBJ2-7|-|TRBD2|TRBV6-1
CASSATSGGTVSYEQYF
TGTGCCAGCAGTGCGACTAGCGGGGGGACCGTCTCCTACGAGCAGTACTTC
>TRBJ2-1|many|TRBD1|TRBV7-3
CASSLGQAFTYNEQFF
TGTGCCAGCAGCCTGGGACAGGCCTTCACCTACAATGAGCAGTTCTTC
>TRBJ2-1|-|TRBD2|TRBV6-1
CASSAKTSGGYNEQFF
TGTGCCAGCAGTGCGAAAACTAGCGGGGGGTACAATGAGCAGTTCTTC
>TRBJ2-2|-|-|TRBV19
CASSPGTTNTGELFF
TGTGCCAGTAGTCCCGGGACAACTAACACCGGGGAGCTGTTTTTT
>TRBJ1-5|few|-|TRBV18
CASAPAGQPQHF
TGTGCCAGCGCCCCAGCGGGTCAGCCCCAGCATTTT
>TRBJ1-3|-|-|TRBV5-6
CASSSTPSGNTIYF
TGTGCCAGCAGCTCCACACCCTCTGGAAACACCATATATTTT
>TRBJ1-2|-|-|TRBV11-2
CASSLEGALYGYTF
TGTGCCAGCAGCTTAGAAGGGGCCCTCTATGGCTACACCTTC
>TRBJ1-4|-|TRBD1|TRBV6-2/TRBV6-3
CASSLQTGANEKLFF
TGTGCCAGCAGTTTACAGACAGGGGCTAATGAAAAACTGTTTTTT
>TRBJ2-7|few|-|TRBV7-2
CASSLASSGYSEQYF
TGTGCCAGCAGCTTAGCTAGCAGCGGGTACAGTGAGCAGTACTTC
>TRBJ2-7|-|-|TRBV29-1
CSAELGQDGEYF
TGCAGCGCCGAATTGGGGCAGGACGGAGAGTACTTC
>TRBJ1-5|-|-|TRBV18
CASSPGAGQPQHF
TGTGCCAGCTCCCCAGGGGCAGGTCAGCCCCAGCATTTT
>TRBJ1-4|-|TRBD1|TRBV9
CASSATGVNEKLFF
TGTGCCAGCAGCGCGACAGGGGTTAATGAAAAACTGTTTTTT
>TRBJ2-1|-|TRBD1|TRBV6-6
CASRQLRQGRHNEQFF
TGTGCCAGCAGGCAACTCCGACAGGGGAGGCACAATGAGCAGTTCTTC
>TRBJ2-7|-|TRBD1|TRBV2
CASRSYGTGSSEQYF
TGTGCCAGCAGGTCGTACGGGACAGGGTCTAGCGAGCAGTACTTC
>TRBJ1-1|-|TRBD1|TRBV5-1
CASSLRSDRDEAFF
TGCGCCAGCAGCTTGCGCTCTGACAGGGATGAAGCTTTCTTT
>TRBJ1-2|-|-|TRBV3-1/TRBV3-2
CASSQGANYGYTF
TGTGCCAGCAGCCAAGGGGCAAACTATGGCTACACCTTC
>TRBJ1-1|-|-|TRBV19
CASSFFSLNTEAFF
TGTGCCAGTAGTTTCTTCTCCCTGAACACTGAAGCTTTCTTT
>TRBJ2-3|-|-|TRBV3-1/TRBV3-2
CASSQDPADTQYF
TGTGCCAGCAGCCAAGACCCAGCAGATACGCAGTATTTT
>TRBJ2-5|-|TRBD2|TRBV29-1
CSVEREGLPTQYF
TGCAGCGTTGAACGGGAGGGCCTCCCCACCCAGTACTTC
>TRBJ2-5|-|-|TRBV5-1
CASSHTAGWVETQYF
TGCGCCAGCAGCCATACGGCGGGGTGGGTAGAGACCCAGTACTTC
>TRBJ2-1|-|-|TRBV5-5
CASSLLSSYNEQFF
TGTGCCAGCAGCTTGCTTAGCTCCTACAATGAGCAGTTCTTC